The rows below give T cell receptor beta chains drawn from one sample of a study of blood T cell repertoires in COVID-19. Generated by immunoSEQ multiplex PCR, the TCRdb table keeps only in-frame clones and is missing some. The repertoire holds 250,000 to 350,000 clones, with 75% to 90% as singletons. Sample: peripheral blood. Every receptor here comes from a man aged 25 to 40 with acute or convalescent COVID-19. CDR3s include the opening cysteine and the closing phenylalanine or tryptophan. A D gene is named only where the DNA matches it firmly. A clone size is listed for some rows: how often the clone was seen (once, few, many), or a class if it is expanded.

CDR3 protein,CDR3 DNA,clone size,D gene,V gene,J gene
CASSAPRTDRSNEKLFF,TGTGCCAGCAGCGCCCCTAGAACTGACAGATCTAATGAAAAACTGTTTTTT,-,-,TRBV9,TRBJ1-4
CASSYRVGSYEQYF,TGTGCCAGTAGTTATCGGGTAGGCTCCTACGAGCAGTACTTC,-,-,TRBV19,TRBJ2-7
CASSYEVNYGYTF,TGTGCCAGCAGTTACGAGGTTAACTATGGCTACACCTTC,few,-,TRBV6-6,TRBJ1-2
CASRSGGGGDTQYF,TGTGCCTCAAGGTCGGGAGGTGGGGGAGATACGCAGTATTTT,-,TRBD2,TRBV2,TRBJ2-3
CAWSRQNTEAFF,TGTGCCTGGAGTAGACAGAACACTGAAGCTTTCTTT,-,-,TRBV30,TRBJ1-1
CASSFGTAGSRGMNTEAFF,TGTGCCAGCAGCTTTGGGACAGCCGGTAGCCGTGGGATGAACACTGAAGCTTTCTTT,-,TRBD1,TRBV11-2,TRBJ1-1
CASYFPRGTENSPLHF,TGTGCCAGCTACTTCCCCAGGGGGACAGAAAATTCACCCCTCCACTTT,-,TRBD1,TRBV6-6,TRBJ1-6
CASSLARTVSSYEQYF,TGTGCCAGCAGCTTAGCGCGGACAGTGAGCTCCTACGAGCAGTACTTC,once,-,TRBV7-9,TRBJ2-7
CASSDRDRGQNEQFF,TGTGCCAGCTCAGACCGGGACAGGGGGCAGAATGAGCAGTTCTTC,-,TRBD1,TRBV18,TRBJ2-1
CASSRGGLLAGVDEQFF,TGTGCCAGCAGCCGGGGGGGTTTACTAGCGGGAGTGGATGAGCAGTTCTTC,-,TRBD2,TRBV14,TRBJ2-1
CAWSVLAGGRDTQYF,TGTGCCTGGAGTGTTCTAGCGGGAGGCCGTGATACGCAGTATTTT,-,TRBD2,TRBV30,TRBJ2-3
CASKGLRGYGYTF,TGTGCCAGCAAAGGACTGCGCGGCTATGGCTACACCTTC,-,-,TRBV28,TRBJ1-2